These T cell receptor beta chains were read from a single sample in a study of liver allograft versus peripheral blood T cells. Using its own MiXCR run on the reads, TCRdb lists one record per CDR3 protein. Of around 2,500 distinct CDR3 sequences listed, roughly 16% were seen once; the top ten hold 27%. These receptors all stem from a human patient who had a liver transplant. Some of the T cells might come from the graft donor. The CDR3 runs from the conserved cysteine through the conserved F or W. The D gene is left open where the match is weak. Not all rows give a size; the values are once, few, many and, for expanded clones, a class.

TRBJ2-1 | 14 | TRBD2 | medium-sized | TRBV6-2/TRBV6-3 | CASSYRTSGNEQFF | TGTGCCAGCAGTTATCGGACTAGCGGCAATGAGCAGTTCTTC
TRBJ2-7 | 15 | TRBD1 | medium-sized | TRBV19 | CASSIVATGGYEQYF | TGTGCCAGTAGTATAGTGGCGACAGGGGGCTACGAGCAGTACTTC
TRBJ1-4 | 12 | - | medium-sized | TRBV15 | CATSREEEKLFF | TGTGCCACCAGCAGAGAGGAAGAAAAACTGTTTTTT
TRBJ2-7 | 13 | - | medium-sized | TRBV7-9 | CASSYDKDYEQYF | TGTGCCAGCAGCTACGACAAGGACTACGAGCAGTACTTC
TRBJ1-2 | 9 | - | medium-sized | TRBV20-1 | CSARVGYTF | TGCAGTGCGAGGGTCGGCTACACCTTC
TRBJ2-1 | 15 | - | few | TRBV3-1 | CASSRDRRPYNEQFF | TGTGCCAGCAGCCGGGACCGTAGGCCCTACAATGAGCAGTTCTTC
TRBJ2-7 | 13 | - | - | TRBV11-2 | CASSLRQAYEQYF | TGTGCCAGCAGCTTGCGACAGGCGTACGAGCAGTACTTC
TRBJ1-1 | 16 | - | many | TRBV7-9 | CASSSTNGAKNTEAFF | TGTGCCAGCAGCTCCACGAATGGGGCGAAGAACACTGAAGCTTTCTTT
TRBJ2-7 | 14 | TRBD1 | medium-sized | TRBV12-3/TRBV12-4 | CASSLGTGIYEQYF | TGTGCCAGCAGTTTAGGGACAGGGATCTACGAGCAGTACTTC
TRBJ2-1 | 16 | - | medium-sized | TRBV9 | CASSPPTGGDYNEQFF | TGTGCCAGCAGCCCCCCAACGGGCGGGGACTACAATGAGCAGTTCTTC
TRBJ1-3 | 13 | - | once | TRBV6-5 | CAFSERTGNTIYF | TGTGCCTTCAGTGAGAGGACCGGAAACACCATATATTTT
TRBJ2-1 | 12 | - | medium-sized | TRBV9 | CASSLGDHEQFF | TGTGCCAGCAGCCTAGGGGACCATGAGCAGTTCTTC
TRBJ2-7 | 15 | - | medium-sized | TRBV9 | CASSVGDRSSYEQYF | TGTGCCAGCAGCGTAGGGGACCGGAGCTCCTACGAGCAGTACTTC
TRBJ1-1 | 12 | - | few | TRBV7-9 | CASSPGASEAFF | TGTGCCAGCAGCCCGGGGGCGTCTGAAGCTTTCTTT
TRBJ2-4 | 12 | - | once | TRBV2 | CASQLDKNIQYF | TGTGCCAGTCAACTGGACAAAAACATTCAGTACTTC
TRBJ1-1 | 15 | - | few | TRBV9 | CASSGSTGTNTEAFF | TGTGCCAGCAGCGGAAGTACAGGGACGAACACTGAAGCTTTCTTT
TRBJ1-2 | 15 | TRBD1 | medium-sized | TRBV5-5 | CASSFPRDRENGYTF | TGTGCCAGCAGCTTTCCCCGGGACAGGGAGAATGGCTACACCTTC
TRBJ1-1 | 15 | TRBD1 | medium-sized | TRBV7-2 | CASSRWGQEDTEAFF | TGTGCCAGCAGTAGATGGGGACAGGAGGACACTGAAGCTTTCTTT
TRBJ2-7 | 15 | TRBD2 | - | TRBV2 | CASSDGLAGAYEQYF | TGTGCCAGCAGTGACGGACTAGCGGGGGCCTACGAGCAGTACTTC
TRBJ2-7 | 16 | TRBD2 | - | TRBV3-1 | CASASGSLAGYYEQYF | TGTGCCAGCGCCTCGGGCTCGCTAGCGGGTTACTACGAGCAGTACTTC
TRBJ2-7 | 13 | TRBD1 | medium-sized | TRBV20-1 | CSARGTGIYEQYF | TGCAGTGCCCGCGGGACAGGGATCTACGAGCAGTACTTC
TRBJ2-7 | 13 | - | - | TRBV5-5 | CASSLGSDYEQYF | TGTGCCAGCAGCTTGGGGAGCGACTACGAGCAGTACTTC
TRBJ2-1 | 14 | TRBD2 | medium-sized | TRBV5-5 | CASSLAGGSDEQFF | TGTGCCAGCAGCTTAGCGGGGGGGTCGGATGAGCAGTTCTTC
TRBJ1-2 | 13 | - | medium-sized | TRBV12-3/TRBV12-4 | CASTFGTSYGYTF | TGTGCCAGCACCTTCGGGACAAGCTATGGCTACACCTTC
TRBJ1-1 | 15 | - | medium-sized | TRBV19 | CASTDSPRGDTEAFF | TGTGCCAGCACGGACAGTCCACGGGGGGACACTGAAGCTTTCTTT
TRBJ1-3 | 10 | - | - | TRBV2 | CASASFGIYF | TGTGCCAGTGCCTCGTTTGGCATATATTTT
TRBJ1-1 | 13 | - | medium-sized | TRBV6-5 | CASSYNRKTEAFF | TGTGCCAGCAGTTATAACAGGAAGACAGAAGCTTTCTTT
TRBJ1-6 | 14 | TRBD1 | medium-sized | TRBV27 | CASSRDSSGSPLHF | TGTGCCAGCAGTAGGGACAGTTCAGGATCACCCCTCCACTTT